Below are 18 T cell receptor beta chains sequenced from a single sample in a study of T-cell reconstitution after alpha-beta-depleted transplantation in children. TCRbeta library preparation incorporated unique molecular identifiers. One entry per CDR3 protein, called by TCRdb with MiXCR from the PCR reads. The table shows roughly 610,000 distinct CDR3 sequences, with over 9.5% occurring only once. Sequenced here: PBMCs from the stem cell graft donor, sampled from the stem cell graft. The receptors here all came from a human donor who donated a stem cell graft to a child with acute myeloid leukemia.

This clonotype has a handful of counts. The genes are TRBV2 and TRBJ2-2, with 9 nucleotides matching TRBD1. V was clipped by 2 bases and J by 6 bases; unmatched bases: 7. This CDR3 comprises 16 residues. The germline V gene has CDR1 SNHLY and CDR2 FYNNEI. CDR3 sequence (DNA): TGTGCCAGCAGTGAATTTTCCACAGGGGGCCCCGGGGAGCTGTTTTTT. Its protein product is CASSEFSTGGPGELFF.

This clonotype was recorded at least ten times. The V call is TRBV12-3 or TRBV12-4, the J call TRBJ1-1, with 8 positions matching TRBD1. CDR3 length: 15 residues. The trim removed 3 bases at V and 5 bases at J, leaving 8 bases unmatched. As DNA, the CDR3 is TGTGCCAGCAGTTTTAGCAGGGGGCTAGGGACTGAAGCTTTCTTT. Protein product: CASSFSRGLGTEAFF.

V usage is TRBV12-3 or TRBV12-4 and J usage is TRBJ1-1; D gene unclear. The CDR3 is 14 amino acids. V dropped 6 bases and J dropped 0 bases, with 11 bases sitting between them. The CDR3 loop reads CASRKSHMNTEAFF. The CDR3 DNA follows: TGTGCCAGCAGAAAGTCCCATATGAACACTGAAGCTTTCTTT.

This clonotype was found a few times. The chain carries TRBV27 and TRBJ1-5; D is undetermined. The CDR3 loop spans 15 amino acids. Trimming left V 6 bases short and J 3 bases short, with 15 bases between. CDR1 and CDR2 from the germline V gene are MNHEY and SMNVEV (reference sequence). The CDR3 here is CASSNYGQYNQPQHF. The CDR3 DNA follows: TGTGCCAGCAGCAATTACGGGCAGTACAATCAGCCCCAGCATTTT.

This clonotype has more than one count but fewer than ten. J is TRBJ1-1 and V is TRBV7-9, with D possibly being TRBD1 (5 bases). This CDR3 region has 12 residues. CDR1 is SEHNR, CDR2 FQNEAQ, per germline (reference sequence). V gave up 10 bases and J gave up 4 bases, with 13 bases separating them. CDR3: CATGEGTTEAFF. The CDR3 DNA is TGTGCCACCGGAGAGGGGACCACTGAAGCTTTCTTT.

A few counts support this clonotype. This sequence joins TRBV29-1 and TRBJ2-1; TRBD2 might be the D (5 bases). CDR1 is SQVTM, CDR2 ANQGSEA, per germline. The V gene lost 1 base and the J gene lost 2 bases, with 12 bases spanning the gap. The CDR3 contains 15 residues. CDR3 loop: CSVEGFRGTYNEQFF. CDR3 in DNA: TGCAGCGTTGAAGGGTTCCGAGGGACCTACAATGAGCAGTTCTTC.

V is TRBV5-6 and J is TRBJ1-3; no reliable D call. Germline CDR1 reads SGHDT; CDR2 reads YYEEEE. CDR3 size: 14 residues. With 4 bases removed from V and 4 bases from J, the gap between germline ends came to 12 bases. The CDR3 sequence is CASSRPGSGNTIYF. The DNA of the CDR3 is TGTGCCAGCAGCCGCCCGGGGTCCGGAAACACCATATATTTT.

This clonotype has only a few counts. The chain is built from TRBV12-3 or TRBV12-4 and TRBJ1-1, with TRBD1 matching over 10 bases. The CDR3 covers 15 residues. Losses at the gene ends were 2 bases for V and 3 bases for J; bases not matched to a gene: 3. CDR3 region: CASSLYGQGDTEAFF. The CDR3 DNA sequence: TGTGCCAGCAGTTTATATGGACAGGGGGACACTGAAGCTTTCTTT.

This clonotype was observed a handful of times. V usage is TRBV24-1 and J usage is TRBJ2-3, with TRBD1 matching over 9 bases. This CDR3 spans 16 amino acids. Germline values: CDR1 KGHDR, CDR2 SFDVKD. The junction had 6 bases not matched to a gene; V was cut back by 5 bases and J by 1 base. The CDR3 DNA follows: TGTGCCACCAGTGCAGAACAGGGGGCAGGCACAGATACGCAGTATTTT. It encodes CATSAEQGAGTDTQYF.

In this sample, this clonotype turned up a few times. The V call is TRBV5-1, the J call TRBJ2-1; D unresolved. V lost 2 bases, J lost 3 bases, and 12 bases lay in between. From germline, CDR1 is SGHRS and CDR2 YFSETQ. The CDR3 runs to 15 residues. The DNA for the CDR3 is TGCGCCAGCAGCTTATACAGTGGGAACTACAATGAGCAGTTCTTC. This sequence encodes CASSLYSGNYNEQFF.

In its sample, this clonotype was seen a few times. This chain joins TRBV29-1 and TRBJ2-1; TRBD2 matches 14 bases. Germline V gene data show CDR1 as SQVTM and CDR2 as ANQGSEA. The CDR3 length is 15 residues. The ends lost 7 bases at V and 8 bases at J; junction bases unmatched: 10. CDR3: CSASGLAGGTDEQFF. The CDR3 nucleotides are TGCAGCGCTTCTGGACTAGCGGGAGGAACCGATGAGCAGTTCTTC.

In its sample, this clonotype was seen a few times. The V call is TRBV12-3 or TRBV12-4, the J call TRBJ1-2; D not certain. Trimming cost V 5 bases and J 9 bases, with 16 bases left between them. The CDR3 consists of 13 residues. The CDR3 coding sequence is TGTGCCAGCAGTCCCTACCCACAGAGACGCTACACCTTC. It encodes CASSPYPQRRYTF.

This clonotype has a handful of counts. V gene TRBV27 combines with J gene TRBJ2-1; 11 bases are shared with TRBD2. Per germline, CDR1 MNHEY and CDR2 SMNVEV (reference sequence). The V and J ends lost 7 bases and 0 bases, in that order; junction bases with no gene match: 8. This CDR3 has 17 residues. CDR3 coding DNA: TGTGCCAGCATGCGGCTAGCGGGAGGAAGCTCCTACAATGAGCAGTTCTTC. Translating gives CASMRLAGGSSYNEQFF.

CDR3 residues: CASSEPGPRGDTQYF. In nucleotides, the CDR3 is TGTGCCAGCAGTGAACCGGGACCGCGGGGAGATACGCAGTATTTT. This chain joins TRBV25-1 and TRBJ2-3; maybe TRBD2 (6 bases). V was pared by 2 bases and J by 5 bases, with 14 bases between. Germline loops: CDR1 MGHDK, CDR2 SYGVNS. The CDR3 is 15 amino acids.

Ten or more counts support this clonotype. The DNA of the CDR3 is TGCGCCAGCAGCCAAGGTGACAGGGGAACGGAAAAACTGTTTTTT. Encoded protein: CASSQGDRGTEKLFF. The rearrangement uses TRBV4-3 and TRBJ1-4, with 8 bases that match TRBD1. CDR1 and CDR2 from the germline V gene are LGHNA and YSLEER. This CDR3 has 15 residues. Trimming removed 1 base from V and 8 bases from J; junction bases left unmatched: 6.

The chain has TRBV25-1 and TRBJ2-1; 11 bases line up with TRBD2. CDR1 and CDR2 from the germline V gene are MGHDK and SYGVNS. Trimming cost V 1 base and J 6 bases; bases outside gene matches: 14. The CDR3 sequence is 19 residues long. As DNA, the CDR3 is TGTGCCAGCAGTGAATCGACAGACTTTAGCGGGAGGGCCGGCAATGAGCAGTTCTTC. This gives the protein CASSESTDFSGRAGNEQFF.

The rearrangement joins TRBV5-1 to TRBJ1-1, with TRBD1 as a possible D gene (6 bases). CDR1 and CDR2 from the germline V gene are SGHRS and YFSETQ. Trimming removed 8 bases from V and 1 base from J, with 12 bases in between. The CDR3 extends over 13 amino acids. The CDR3 coding sequence is TGCGCCAGGTGGGGGCCAGAGAACACTGAAGCTTTCTTT. Translation: CARWGPENTEAFF.

This clonotype was picked up many times. This rearrangement joins TRBV20-1 to TRBJ2-3; D is undetermined. CDR3 length: 15 amino acids. CDR1 and CDR2 (germline): DFQATT, SNEGSKA (reference sequence). Trimming stripped 0 bases from V and 0 bases from J, with 10 bases between. For the CDR3, the DNA is TGCAGTGCTAGAGATCGAGCGCGAAGCACAGATACGCAGTATTTT. Its protein product is CSARDRARSTDTQYF.